What follows is one TCR beta chain and its context. Other DNA sequences in the same sample also yield this CDR3. This sample was taken from a study of shared clonotypes between healthy human individuals. The germline V and J ends were trimmed by 0 bases and 0 bases, with 3 bases remaining between them. This CDR3 region has 13 residues. In germline, CDR1 is SGHNT, CDR2 YYREEE (reference sequence). Libraries were prepared by immunoSEQ multiplex PCR; TCRdb keeps only in-frame clonotypes and omits some of them. The repertoire includes around 2,000,000 clones, around 95% of them detected once, and roughly 0.13% sits in the top ten.

The sequence came from a man younger than 35 in good health. The chain couples TRBV5-4 to TRBJ1-1; unclear D gene. Sample: naive CD4+ T cells sorted from blood. Subset defined: CD45RA+ positively selected. CDR3 coding DNA: TGTGCCAGCAGCTTGGGACTGAACACTGAAGCTTTCTTT. Its translation: CASSLGLNTEAFF.